A selection of T cell receptor beta chains follows, all from one sample in a study of blood T cell repertoires in COVID-19. Sequencing was performed with immunoSEQ multiplex PCR; in TCRdb, only in-frame clones are kept and a portion is missing. Of roughly 95,000 clones listed, approximately 84% are singletons. The material sequenced was peripheral blood. Receptors originate from a human donor in a cohort sampled during active COVID-19. The CDR3 runs from the conserved cysteine through the conserved F or W. The D gene is left open where the match is weak. Not every row has a clone size; where given, it reads once, few, many or a size class.

CDR3 | DNA | size | J | length | D | V
CSVGDRGRTGELFF | TGCAGCGTTGGAGACAGGGGGCGCACCGGGGAGCTGTTTTTT | once | TRBJ2-2 | 14 | TRBD1 | TRBV29-1
CASSFSGPVANVLTF | TGCGCCAGCAGCTTCTCAGGGCCGGTGGCCAACGTCCTGACTTTC | NA | TRBJ2-6 | 15 | NA | TRBV5-1
CASSLEGIQGWFF | TGCGCCAGCAGCTTGGAGGGGATACAGGGCTGGTTCTTC | NA | TRBJ1-2 | 13 | NA | TRBV5-1
CASSTRQGRTYEQYF | TGTGCCAGTAGTACCCGACAGGGCAGGACTTACGAGCAGTACTTC | NA | TRBJ2-7 | 15 | TRBD1 | TRBV19
CASSRTGYSYEQYF | TGTGCCAGCAGCCGAACAGGGTACTCCTACGAGCAGTACTTC | NA | TRBJ2-7 | 14 | NA | TRBV7-9
CASSPGLAGGPGYGEQFF | TGTGCCAGCTCTCCGGGACTAGCGGGAGGGCCGGGCTACGGTGAGCAGTTCTTC | few | TRBJ2-1 | 18 | TRBD2 | TRBV18
CASSLTGTVSTDTQYF | TGTGCCAGTAGTTTAACCGGGACAGTAAGCACAGATACGCAGTATTTT | NA | TRBJ2-3 | 16 | TRBD1 | TRBV19
CASSQVGDRFYNEQFF | TGTGCCAGCAGCCAAGTGGGGGACAGGTTTTACAATGAGCAGTTCTTC | NA | TRBJ2-1 | 16 | TRBD1 | TRBV14
CASSLGQLETQYF | TGTGCTAGCAGCTTAGGACAGTTAGAGACCCAGTACTTC | NA | TRBJ2-5 | 13 | NA | TRBV7-7
CASRTPGPNAGGEKLFF | TGTGCCAGCAGGACCCCGGGACCCAACGCCGGGGGTGAAAAACTGTTTTTT | NA | TRBJ1-4 | 17 | NA | TRBV28
CASSANADRGGTEAFF | TGTGCCAGCTCAGCGAATGCCGACAGGGGGGGCACTGAAGCTTTCTTT | NA | TRBJ1-1 | 16 | TRBD1 | TRBV18
CASSLEGQTYNSPLHF | TGTGCCAGCAGCTTAGAGGGGCAGACCTATAATTCACCCCTCCACTTT | NA | TRBJ1-6 | 16 | NA | TRBV7-8
CASSSFSGGAGGDTQYF | TGCGCCAGCAGCTCCTTTAGCGGGGGGGCCGGTGGAGATACGCAGTATTTT | NA | TRBJ2-3 | 17 | TRBD2 | TRBV5-1
CSVGRTGGGNYGYTF | TGCAGCGTTGGGCGAACAGGGGGCGGTAACTATGGCTACACCTTC | NA | TRBJ1-2 | 15 | TRBD1 | TRBV29-1
CASSYLQGREGYTF | TGTGCCAGCAGTTACTTACAGGGAAGGGAGGGCTACACCTTC | NA | TRBJ1-2 | 14 | NA | TRBV6-5
CASSTGLTNSPLHF | TGTGCCAGCAGTACGGGACTAACGAATTCACCCCTCCACTTT | NA | TRBJ1-6 | 14 | NA | TRBV27
CSAYVGLAGGYEQFF | TGCAGCGCTTACGTCGGGCTAGCGGGAGGGTATGAGCAGTTCTTC | NA | TRBJ2-1 | 15 | TRBD2 | TRBV29-1
CASSLSRGNSPLHF | TGTGCCAGCAGCTTGAGTAGGGGTAATTCACCCCTCCACTTT | NA | TRBJ1-6 | 14 | NA | TRBV11-2